The 5 T cell receptor beta chains reported below all come from one sample, sequenced in a study of CD8 T cells in ankylosing spondylitis. TCRdb reprocessed the 5' RACE reads via MiXCR and lists one record per CDR3 protein. The table shows roughly 250,000 distinct CDR3 sequences, with 8% to 9.5% occurring only once. Sequencing used blood, either unsorted or a sorted T cell fraction (not recorded which). These receptors originate from a male donor with ankylosing spondylitis or in good health (not recorded which).

This clonotype was seen repeatedly, ten times or more. The V call is TRBV11-3, the J call TRBJ1-4, with 7 nucleotides matching TRBD1. V was clipped by 1 base and J by 4 bases; unmatched bases: 3. This CDR3 comprises 15 residues. The V gene's germline CDR1 is SGHNT and CDR2 YENEEA. CDR3 in DNA: TGTGCCAGCAGCTTAGTGGGACAGCTTAATGAAAAACTGTTTTTT. Translated, it gives CASSLVGQLNEKLFF.

In its sample, this clonotype was seen many times. The rearrangement links TRBV4-3 to TRBJ2-1; either TRBD1 or TRBD2 may supply D (5 bases each). The CDR3 loop spans 15 amino acids. Germline loops: CDR1 LGHNA, CDR2 YSLEER. The V and J ends lost 0 bases and 4 bases respectively, with 10 bases between them. The CDR3 DNA reads as TGCGCCAGCAGCCAAGATGGGACGGAGTACAATGAGCAGTTCTTC. This sequence encodes CASSQDGTEYNEQFF.

The chain is built from TRBV20-1 and TRBJ2-1; D remains unclear. Between the trimmed V and J ends, which lost 5 bases and 3 bases, there was a span of 14 bases. From germline, CDR1 is DFQATT and CDR2 SNEGSKA (reference sequence). The CDR3 has 14 amino acids. CDR3 protein: CSAALRSRYNEQFF. Written as DNA, the CDR3 is TGCAGTGCTGCCCTAAGGAGCCGCTACAATGAGCAGTTCTTC.

This clonotype came up many times. This chain links TRBV29-1 with TRBJ2-3; 9 bases map to TRBD2. Germline V gives CDR1 SQVTM, CDR2 ANQGSEA. The CDR3 is 13 amino acids. V lost 4 bases to trimming and J lost 6 bases; unmatched junction nucleotides: 5. Written as DNA, the CDR3 is TGCAGCGTTGCGGCTAGCGGGATCGATACGCAGTATTTT. Protein: CSVAASGIDTQYF.

This clonotype occurred many times. The CDR3 here is CASSLVPAGAAGGGNIQYF. Here the CDR3 DNA reads TGTGCCAGCAGCTTAGTTCCAGCGGGAGCCGCAGGGGGTGGAAACATTCAGTACTTC. This rearrangement joins TRBV7-8 to TRBJ2-4; D may be TRBD2 (8 bases). Between the trimmed V and J ends, which lost 1 base and 6 bases, there was a span of 25 bases. CDR1 SGHVS and CDR2 FQNEAQ come from the germline V gene. The CDR3 is made up of 19 amino acids.